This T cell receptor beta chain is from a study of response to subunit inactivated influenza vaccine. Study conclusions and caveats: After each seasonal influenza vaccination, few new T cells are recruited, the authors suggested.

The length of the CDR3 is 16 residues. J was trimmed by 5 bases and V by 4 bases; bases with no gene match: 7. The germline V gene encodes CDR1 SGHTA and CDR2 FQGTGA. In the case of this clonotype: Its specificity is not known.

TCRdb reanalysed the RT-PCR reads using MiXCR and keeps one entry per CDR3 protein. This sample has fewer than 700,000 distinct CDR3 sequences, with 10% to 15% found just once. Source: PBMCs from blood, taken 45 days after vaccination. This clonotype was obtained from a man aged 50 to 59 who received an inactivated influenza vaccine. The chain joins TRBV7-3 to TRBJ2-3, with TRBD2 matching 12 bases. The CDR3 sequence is CASSSRTSGARDTQYF. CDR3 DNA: TGTGCCAGCAGCTCCCGGACTAGCGGGGCAAGAGATACGCAGTATTTT.